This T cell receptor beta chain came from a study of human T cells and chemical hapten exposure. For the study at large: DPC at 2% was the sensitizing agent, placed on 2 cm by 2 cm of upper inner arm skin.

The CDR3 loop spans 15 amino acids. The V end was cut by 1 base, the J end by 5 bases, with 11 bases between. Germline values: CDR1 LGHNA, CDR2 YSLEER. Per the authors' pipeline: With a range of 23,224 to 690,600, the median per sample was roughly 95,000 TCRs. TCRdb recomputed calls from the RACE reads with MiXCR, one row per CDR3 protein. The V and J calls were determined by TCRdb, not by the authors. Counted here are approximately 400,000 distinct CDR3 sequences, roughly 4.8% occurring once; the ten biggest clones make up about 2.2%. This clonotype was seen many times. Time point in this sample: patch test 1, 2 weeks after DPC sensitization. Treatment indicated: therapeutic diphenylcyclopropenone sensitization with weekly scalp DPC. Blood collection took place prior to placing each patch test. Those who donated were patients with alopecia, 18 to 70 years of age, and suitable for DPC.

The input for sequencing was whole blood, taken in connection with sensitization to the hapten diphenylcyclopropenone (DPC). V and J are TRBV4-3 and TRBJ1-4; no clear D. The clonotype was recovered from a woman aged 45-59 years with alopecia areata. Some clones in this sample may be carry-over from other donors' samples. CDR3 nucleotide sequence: TGCGCCAGCAGCCAAGTCAAGTACCGCAATGAAAAACTGTTTTTT. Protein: CASSQVKYRNEKLFF.